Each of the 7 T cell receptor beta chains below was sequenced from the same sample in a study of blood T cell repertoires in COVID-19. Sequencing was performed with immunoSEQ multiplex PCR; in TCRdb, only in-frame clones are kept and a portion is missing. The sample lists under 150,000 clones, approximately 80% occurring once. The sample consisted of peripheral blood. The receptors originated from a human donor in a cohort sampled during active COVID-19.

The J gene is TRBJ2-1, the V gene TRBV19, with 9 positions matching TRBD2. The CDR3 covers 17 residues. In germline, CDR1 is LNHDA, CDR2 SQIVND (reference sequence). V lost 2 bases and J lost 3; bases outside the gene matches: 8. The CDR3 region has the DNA TGTGCCAGTAGTATAAATGGAGCGGGGGGCAACTACAATGAGCAGTTCTTC. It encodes CASSINGAGGNYNEQFF.

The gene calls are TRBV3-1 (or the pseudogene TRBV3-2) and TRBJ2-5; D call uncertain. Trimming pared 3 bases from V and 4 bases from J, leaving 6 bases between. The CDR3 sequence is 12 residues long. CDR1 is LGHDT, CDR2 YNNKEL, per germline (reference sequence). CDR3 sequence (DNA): TGTGCCAGCAGCCAGGCCCGAGAGACCCAGTACTTC. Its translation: CASSQARETQYF.

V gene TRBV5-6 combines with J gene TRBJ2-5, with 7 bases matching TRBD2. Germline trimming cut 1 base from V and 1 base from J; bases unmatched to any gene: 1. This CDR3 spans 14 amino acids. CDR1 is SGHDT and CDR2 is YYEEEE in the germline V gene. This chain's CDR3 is CASSLPGGQETQYF. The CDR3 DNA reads TGTGCCAGCAGCTTGCCGGGGGGCCAAGAGACCCAGTACTTC.

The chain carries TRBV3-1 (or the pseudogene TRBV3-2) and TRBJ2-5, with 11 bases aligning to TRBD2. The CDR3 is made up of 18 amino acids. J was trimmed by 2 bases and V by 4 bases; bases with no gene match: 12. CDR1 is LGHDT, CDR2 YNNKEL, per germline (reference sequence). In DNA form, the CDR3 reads TGTGCCAGCAGCCTCTCTAGCGGGGGGCCTAGAACACAAGAGACCCAGTACTTC. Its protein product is CASSLSSGGPRTQETQYF.

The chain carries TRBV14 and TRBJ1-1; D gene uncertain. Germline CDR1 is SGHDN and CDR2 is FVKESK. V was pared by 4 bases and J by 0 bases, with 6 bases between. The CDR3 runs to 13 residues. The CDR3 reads CASSPQMNTEAFF. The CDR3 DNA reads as TGTGCCAGCAGCCCTCAGATGAACACTGAAGCTTTCTTT.

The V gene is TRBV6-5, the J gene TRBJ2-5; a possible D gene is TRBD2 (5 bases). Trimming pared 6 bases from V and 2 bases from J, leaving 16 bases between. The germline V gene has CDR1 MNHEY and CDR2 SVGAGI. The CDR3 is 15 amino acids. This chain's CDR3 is CASSEVREPQETQYF. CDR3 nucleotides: TGTGCCAGCAGCGAGGTGAGGGAGCCGCAAGAGACCCAGTACTTC.

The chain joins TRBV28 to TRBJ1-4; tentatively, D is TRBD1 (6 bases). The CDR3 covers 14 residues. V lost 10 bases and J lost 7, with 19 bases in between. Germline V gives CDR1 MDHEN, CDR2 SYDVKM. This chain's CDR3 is CATMPQGWGEKLFF. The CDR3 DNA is TGTGCCACCATGCCACAGGGTTGGGGTGAAAAACTGTTTTTT.